Detailed here is one TCR beta chain. Its antigen is currently unknown. Libraries were prepared by immunoSEQ multiplex PCR; TCRdb keeps only in-frame clonotypes and omits some of them. The table records approximately 1,500,000 clones, 95% to 99% of them present only once. From germline, CDR1 is SGHRS and CDR2 YFSETQ. There are 14 residues in the CDR3. V was trimmed by 6 bases and J by 8 bases, leaving 20 bases between them. These data belong to a study of shared clonotypes between healthy human individuals. Recent vaccinations or acute infections were absent in the healthy HIV-negative adult donors. Findings of the study overall: Between a handful of donors, naive CD4 clonotypes were shared at a level of approximately 5%. For sorted subsets, rarefaction showed incomplete sequencing despite large depth.

The specimen sequenced was naive CD4+ T cells sorted from blood. Subset meaning: CD45RA+ positively selected. The J gene is TRBJ1-1, the V gene TRBV5-1, with D tentatively TRBD1 (5 bases). This sequence was found in a young man in good health. CDR3 residues: CASTSGTGGLEAFF. The CDR3 DNA is TGCGCCAGCACGTCCGGGACGGGGGGTCTGGAAGCTTTCTTT.